This section outlines one TCR beta chain sequence together with its context. The antigen is not known. This record comes from a study of blood T cells in healthy people across ages. Study-level results: As naive T cell percentage varied, TCR beta diversity correlated strongly with it. Across the age range, TCR beta diversity per million T cells fell in a roughly linear way.

This CDR3 is 14 amino acids long. From germline, CDR1 is MNHNY and CDR2 SVGAGI (reference sequence). V was clipped by 6 bases and J by 0 bases, with 9 bases between them. A second about 6 to 12 cycle PCR used barcoded and J-beta primers. Researchers report that a template-switch adaptor with 12 random nucleotides tagged each cDNA molecule. Using its own MiXCR run on the 5' RACE reads, TCRdb lists one record per CDR3 protein. This table holds 800,000 to 950,000 distinct CDR3 sequences, approximately 32% found once. These data are also associated with another study on T cells of mothers and their children. As reported in that work: The study obtained over 8 million TCR beta CDR3 reads per mother and 3 million to 3.5 million per child.

The sample taken for sequencing was blood. The TCR was taken from a woman in her forties in good health. The chain links TRBV6-6 to TRBJ1-5; maybe TRBD1 (6 bases). This chain's CDR3 is CASSRDTSNQPQHF. In DNA form, the CDR3 reads TGTGCCAGCAGCAGGGACACTAGCAATCAGCCCCAGCATTTT.